This TCR beta chain stems from a study of CD8 T cells in ankylosing spondylitis. Overall study results and limits: Seemingly distinctive of ankylosing spondylitis blood was a TCR beta motif formed by eight highly homologous variants. In peripheral blood, disease-linked CD8+ clones occurred at relatively low frequencies. Disease-linked clones were reportedly significantly enriched in matched ankylosing spondylitis synovial fluid.

This clonotype was seen a handful of times. Its antigen is still unknown. For TCR beta, libraries came from quantitative 5'-RACE with molecular barcodes. TCRdb re-called the 5' RACE reads with MiXCR, one entry per CDR3 protein. The data show tens of thousands of distinct CDR3 sequences, with approximately 9.6% seen just once and under 35% held by the top ten. V shed 0 bases and J shed 2 bases, with 12 bases lying between them. Germline loops: CDR1 DFQATT, CDR2 SNEGSKA (reference sequence). CDR3 length: 15 amino acids. The sample was blood, either unsorted or a sorted T cell fraction (not recorded which). This TCR was recovered from a male donor with ankylosing spondylitis. This sequence joins TRBV20-1 and TRBJ2-3; D is unresolved. The CDR3 coding sequence is TGCAGTGCTAGAGAGCTATTAGCCCCCACAGATACGCAGTATTTT. Protein product: CSARELLAPTDTQYF.